The T cell receptor (beta chain) under discussion was sequenced for a study of radiation and T cells in renal cell carcinoma. Turning to the study itself: Nephrectomy followed 15 Gy stereotactic body radiation by 4 weeks.

As regards this clone: Its antigen is undetermined.

The study's findings and limits: Pretreatment tumor biopsies were lacking, so baseline clonotypes are unknown.

Generated by immunoSEQ multiplex PCR, the TCRdb table keeps only in-frame clones and is missing some. The table shows more than 150,000 clones, with approximately 90% occurring only once. Time point denoted: blood 2 weeks post-SBRT. Sample treatment: 15 Gy SBRT to primary tumor, nephrectomy 4 weeks later. After SBRT, blood was collected at 2 and 4 weeks, plus baseline. Germline-derived CDR1 and CDR2 are SGHRS and YFSETQ. This CDR3 comprises 13 residues. The V and J ends lost 0 bases and 6 bases respectively, with 9 bases between them. The TCR originated in a woman between 45 and 60 years old with renal cell carcinoma. The sequenced sample was blood, obtained from a patient whose treatment included radiotherapy and nephrectomy. This sequence joins TRBV5-1 and TRBJ1-1; D not resolved. The CDR3 sequence is CASSLASRPEAFF. The CDR3 DNA follows: TGCGCCAGCAGCTTGGCTTCGAGGCCTGAAGCTTTCTTT.